The clone carrying this TCR beta chain was detected many times. Its cognate antigen is unknown. These data are taken from a study of T cell repertoires in cytomegalovirus infection. Study overall: Matching HLA type and CMV infection were both indicated by public TCR beta signatures. Study-wide results and caveats: Carriers of CMV and the relevant HLA type were discriminated by public TCR beta frequency. Dominating the ex vivo response were HLA-C-restricted CMV-specific TCR beta clonotypes.

In germline, CDR1 is SNHLY, CDR2 FYNNEI. There are 14 residues in the CDR3. The V gene lost 0 bases and the J gene lost 4 bases, with 9 bases spanning the gap. MiXCR, run by TCRdb on the reads, gives a single entry per CDR3 protein. The sample shows around 110,000 distinct CDR3 sequences, around 9.1% of them seen only once. The specimen sequenced was PBMCs, sequenced either directly or after in vitro stimulation (not recorded which). This TCR came from a human donor in good health (CMV status not recorded). Some clones in this sample may be carry-over from other donors' samples. This chain uses TRBV2 with TRBJ1-1; D is perhaps TRBD1 (5 bases). The CDR3 nucleotides are TGTGCCAGCAGTGAAGCATCAGGGTCCACTGAAGCTTTCTTT. This codes for CASSEASGSTEAFF. The variable domain in full, completed from reference TRBV2 and TRBJ1-1, reads EPEVTQTPSHQVTQMGQEVILRCVPISNHLYFYWYRQILGQKVEFLVSFYNNEISEKSEIFDDQFSVERPDGSNFTLKIRSTKLEDSAMYFCASSEASGSTEAFFGQGTRLTVV.